This is a list of T cell receptor beta chains from one sample in a study of blood T cell repertoires in COVID-19. The table came from immunoSEQ multiplex PCR; TCRdb's copy has only in-frame clones and leaves some out. The profile shows approximately 140,000 clones, around 90% of them singletons. Material for sequencing was peripheral blood. These receptors came from a woman aged 55-75 years with active or convalescent COVID-19. CDR3s include the opening cysteine and the closing phenylalanine or tryptophan. The D gene is left open where the match is weak. Clone size appears in some rows only: once, few, many, or a class for an expanded clone.

d_gene	v_gene	abundance	j_gene	CDR3nt	CDR3aa
TRBD1	TRBV10-3	-	TRBJ1-1	TGTGCCATCAGGGAGGACAGGGTCCCTGAAGCTTTCTTT	CAIREDRVPEAFF
TRBD1	TRBV5-3	-	TRBJ2-1	TGTGCCAGAAGCTTGGCGGATTACAGGGGCCACAACAATGAGCAGTTCTTC	CARSLADYRGHNNEQFF
TRBD1	TRBV18	-	TRBJ2-7	TGTGCCAGCTCTCTCGGACAGGGGAGCTCCTACGAGCAGTACTTC	CASSLGQGSSYEQYF
-	TRBV10-2	-	TRBJ1-2	TGCGCCAGCAGTGAGGATTGGCTCTATGGCTACACCTTC	CASSEDWLYGYTF
-	TRBV5-5	-	TRBJ1-2	TGTGCCAGCAGCTTGAGAGGACACTCCTATGGCTACACCTTC	CASSLRGHSYGYTF
-	TRBV3-1/TRBV3-2	-	TRBJ1-5	TGTGCCAGCAGCCAAGTATCTGGGGGCGGCCAGCCCCAGCATTTT	CASSQVSGGGQPQHF
TRBD1	TRBV18	once	TRBJ2-6	TGTGCCAGCTCACCAACGGGACAGGGGTCCTCTGGGGCCAACGTCCTGACTTTC	CASSPTGQGSSGANVLTF
TRBD2	TRBV5-1	-	TRBJ2-1	TGCGCCAGCAGCCCCCAGCGTGCTAGCGGGGTCAATGAGCAGTTCTTC	CASSPQRASGVNEQFF
TRBD1	TRBV30	-	TRBJ2-5	TGTGCCTGGGCGAAGGGGGACAGGGGTCAGGGGGGCCAGTACTTC	CAWAKGDRGQGGQYF
-	TRBV11-2	-	TRBJ1-2	TGTGCCAGCAGCTTAGCGGCGGACTATGGCTACACCTTC	CASSLAADYGYTF
TRBD2	TRBV7-2	-	TRBJ2-7	TGTGCCAGCAGCTTAGGTAGCGGGGGTGGTTACGAGCAGTACTTC	CASSLGSGGGYEQYF
-	TRBV2	-	TRBJ1-5	TGTGCCAGCAGTTCCGACAGCATTAATCAGCCCCAGCATTTT	CASSSDSINQPQHF
TRBD1	TRBV6-5	once	TRBJ1-5	TGTGCCAGCAGTAGGACAGGGGGAGGTCAGCCCCAGCATTTT	CASSRTGGGQPQHF
-	TRBV11-2	-	TRBJ2-5	TGTGCCAGCAGCCAAAGACTAGAAGAGACCCAGTACTTC	CASSQRLEETQYF
TRBD1	TRBV30	-	TRBJ2-1	TGTGCCTGGAGTGGGCACAGGGGAATAAGCTCCTACAATGAGCAGTTCTTC	CAWSGHRGISSYNEQFF
-	TRBV20-1	-	TRBJ2-7	TGCAGTGCCCAGGACAACTACGAGCAGTACTTC	CSAQDNYEQYF
TRBD1	TRBV6-5	-	TRBJ1-4	TGTGCCAGCAGCGCCGGGACAGCCACCGGGAAACTGTTTTTT	CASSAGTATGKLFF
TRBD2	TRBV7-2	-	TRBJ2-1	TGTGCCAGCAGCTTAGTTGGGCTAGCGGGGGCGATCAATGAGCAGTTCTTC	CASSLVGLAGAINEQFF
TRBD1	TRBV9	-	TRBJ1-2	TGTGCCAGCAGCGCCGGACAGGGCCGCTACTATGGCTACACCTTC	CASSAGQGRYYGYTF
-	TRBV7-2	-	TRBJ1-2	TGTGCCAGCAGCTATTTGGGAGGGCCCTCCTATGGCTACACCTTC	CASSYLGGPSYGYTF
-	TRBV6-5	few	TRBJ2-7	TGTGCCAGCAGAAGAGGCAAGGGGATGTACGAGCAGTACTTC	CASRRGKGMYEQYF
-	TRBV5-1	-	TRBJ1-2	TGCGCCAGCAGCGCTCGGCCTGGGGGCGAGGGTAACTATGGCTACACCTTC	CASSARPGGEGNYGYTF
-	TRBV30	few	TRBJ1-6	TGTGCCTGGAGTGGAAGGACAGCGCATAATTCACCCCTCCACTTT	CAWSGRTAHNSPLHF
-	TRBV7-9	-	TRBJ1-2	TGTGCCAGCAGCAGGACCGGGACTGACTATGGCTACACCTTC	CASSRTGTDYGYTF
-	TRBV10-2	-	TRBJ1-5	TGCGCCAGCAGTGAGATGGGAGGGAATCAGCCCCAGCATTTT	CASSEMGGNQPQHF
TRBD1	TRBV19	-	TRBJ2-3	TGTGCCAGTAGTGTAGGGACAGGGGCCCCAGATACGCAGTATTTT	CASSVGTGAPDTQYF
-	TRBV7-9	-	TRBJ1-2	TGTGCCAGCAGCTTCATCGGTTATGGCTACACCTTC	CASSFIGYGYTF
-	TRBV6-5	-	TRBJ2-1	TGTGCCAGCAGTTACTCTGCGCAGGGGCTCAACAATGAGCAGTTCTTC	CASSYSAQGLNNEQFF
TRBD1	TRBV4-1	-	TRBJ1-1	TGCGCCAGCAGCCAAGGAACAGGGGGGGTCATGAACACTGAAGCTTTCTTT	CASSQGTGGVMNTEAFF
TRBD2	TRBV7-8	-	TRBJ2-1	TGTGCCAGCAGTCCACTAGCGGGGGCAGACAATGAGCAGTTCTTC	CASSPLAGADNEQFF
TRBD2	TRBV5-8	-	TRBJ2-7	TGTGCCAGCAGCTTAGGACTAGCGGGGGGCCAATCGGCCTACGAGCAGTACTTC	CASSLGLAGGQSAYEQYF
-	TRBV5-1	-	TRBJ1-2	TGCGCCAGCCGCTACGGGGATCATAACTATGGCTACACCTTC	CASRYGDHNYGYTF
TRBD1	TRBV14	-	TRBJ1-4	TGTGCCAGCAGCCCCCAGCCAGGGGGTGAAAAACTGTTTTTT	CASSPQPGGEKLFF
TRBD2	TRBV24-1	-	TRBJ2-2	TGTGCCACCAGTGACCCCGCGGGGGGGGATATCGGGGAGCTGTTTTTT	CATSDPAGGDIGELFF
-	TRBV5-4	-	TRBJ2-2	TGTGCCAGCAGCTTGACAGGGTTTGGTCACACCGGGGAGCTGTTTTTT	CASSLTGFGHTGELFF
TRBD2	TRBV20-1	few	TRBJ2-1	TGCAGTGCTAGTATGGTAGCGGGGGGAAACAATGAGCAGTTCTTC	CSASMVAGGNNEQFF
TRBD2	TRBV7-9	-	TRBJ2-5	TGTGCCAGCAGCTTAGCTGCTAGCGGGGTTTCCCAAGAGACCCAGTACTTC	CASSLAASGVSQETQYF
-	TRBV18	-	TRBJ1-3	TGTGCCAGCTCACCGAACGGGAGGGTCTCTGGAAACACCATATATTTT	CASSPNGRVSGNTIYF
TRBD1	TRBV7-2	-	TRBJ1-4	TGTGCCAGCAGCTCTAGCCGGGACAGGTTCAATTCTAATGAAAAACTGTTTTTT	CASSSSRDRFNSNEKLFF
-	TRBV19	-	TRBJ2-2	TGTGCCAGTAGTTTCCAGGGCGGGGAGCTGTTTTTT	CASSFQGGELFF
TRBD1	TRBV6-1	-	TRBJ1-1	TGTGCCAGCAGACGACAGGGCGTCAGTGAAGCTTTCTTT	CASRRQGVSEAFF
-	TRBV2	few	TRBJ1-3	TGTGCCAGCAGTGGAGGGACATACTCTGGAAACACCATATATTTT	CASSGGTYSGNTIYF
TRBD2	TRBV19	once	TRBJ2-1	TGTGCCAGTAGCCCAACTAGCGGGGGCCCCCTTTACAATGAGCAGTTCTTC	CASSPTSGGPLYNEQFF
-	TRBV6-5	-	TRBJ1-1	TGTGCCAGCAGTTTCCCCGGTGGGGGGACTGAAGCTTTCTTT	CASSFPGGGTEAFF
TRBD2	TRBV4-3	few	TRBJ2-5	TGCGCCAGCAGCCACGGACTAGCAGAAGAGACCCAGTACTTC	CASSHGLAEETQYF
TRBD2	TRBV2	-	TRBJ2-5	TGTGCCAGCAGAGGGACTAGCGGGATGAAGGAGACCCAGTACTTC	CASRGTSGMKETQYF
-	TRBV6-5	-	TRBJ1-1	TGTGCCAGCAGTCTAACTGACAGCACTGAAGCTTTCTTT	CASSLTDSTEAFF
-	TRBV9	-	TRBJ2-3	TGTGCCAGCGGAACAAGCGGGTATAGCACAGATACGCAGTATTTT	CASGTSGYSTDTQYF
TRBD1	TRBV19	-	TRBJ1-5	TGTGCCAGTAGTCTCTCCGGGACAGGGTTTCGTAGGGATCAGCCCCAGCATTTT	CASSLSGTGFRRDQPQHF
TRBD2	TRBV6-5	-	TRBJ2-5	TGTGCCAGCAGGACTATAGCGGGGGGCGGGGAGACCCAGTACTTC	CASRTIAGGGETQYF